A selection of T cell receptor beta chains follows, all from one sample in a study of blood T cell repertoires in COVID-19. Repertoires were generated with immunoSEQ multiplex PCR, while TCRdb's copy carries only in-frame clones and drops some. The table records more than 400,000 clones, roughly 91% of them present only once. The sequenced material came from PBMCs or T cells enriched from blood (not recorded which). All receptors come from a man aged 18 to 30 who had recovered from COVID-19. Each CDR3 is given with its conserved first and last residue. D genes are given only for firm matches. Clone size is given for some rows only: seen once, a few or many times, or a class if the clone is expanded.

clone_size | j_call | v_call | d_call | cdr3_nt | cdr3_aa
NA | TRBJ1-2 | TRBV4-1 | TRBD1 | TGCGCCAGCAGCCAAGGCAGGACAGGGACCATCAGCTTC | CASSQGRTGTISF
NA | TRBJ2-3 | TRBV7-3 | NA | TGTGCCAGCAGCATACAGGGTAGCACAGATACGCAGTATTTT | CASSIQGSTDTQYF
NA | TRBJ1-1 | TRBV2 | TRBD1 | TGTGCCAGCACCTCCGACAGGGCTTACACTGAAGCTTTCTTT | CASTSDRAYTEAFF
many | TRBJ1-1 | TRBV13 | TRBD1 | TGTGCCAGCAGCCCAGGACGACAGGGGGCAAGCACTGAAGCTTTCTTT | CASSPGRQGASTEAFF
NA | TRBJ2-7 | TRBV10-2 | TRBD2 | TGCGCCAGCAGTCCGGGACTAAGAAATTACGAGCAGTACTTC | CASSPGLRNYEQYF
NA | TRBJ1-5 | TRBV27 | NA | TGTGCCAGCAGTTCGGGCAGGGGTAGCAATCAGCCCCAGCATTTT | CASSSGRGSNQPQHF
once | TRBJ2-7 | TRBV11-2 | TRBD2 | TGTGCCAGCAGCATGGGCGGGAGGGCCCAGGGCGAGCAGTACTTC | CASSMGGRAQGEQYF
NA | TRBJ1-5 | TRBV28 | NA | TGTGCCAGCAGTTTTAGCGGGATGCACTATAGCAATCAGCCCCAGCATTTT | CASSFSGMHYSNQPQHF
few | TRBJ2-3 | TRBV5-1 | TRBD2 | TGCGCCAGCAGCGGGGGACTAGCGATAGGAGATACGCAGTATTTT | CASSGGLAIGDTQYF
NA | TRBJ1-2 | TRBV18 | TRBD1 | TGTGCCAGCTCACCTGGGACAGGGGAGGACTATGGCTACACCTTC | CASSPGTGEDYGYTF
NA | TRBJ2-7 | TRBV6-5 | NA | TGTGCCAGCAGCCTGGGCCGTAACTACGAGCAGTACTTC | CASSLGRNYEQYF
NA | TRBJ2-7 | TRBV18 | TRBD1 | TGTGCCAGCTCACTCGGGGACAGCTCCTACGAGCAGTACTTC | CASSLGDSSYEQYF
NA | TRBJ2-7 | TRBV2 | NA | TGTGCCAGCAACTGGAGGATCGGGGACGAGCAGTACTTC | CASNWRIGDEQYF
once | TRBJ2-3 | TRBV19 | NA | TGTGCCAGTAGTATATTCGTTAGCACAGATACGCAGTATTTT | CASSIFVSTDTQYF
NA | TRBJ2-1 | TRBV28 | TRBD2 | TGTGCCAGCAGTCAGCCGATACTAGCGGGATTCTACAATGAGCAGTTCTTC | CASSQPILAGFYNEQFF
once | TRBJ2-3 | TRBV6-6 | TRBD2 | TGTGCCAGCAGTCGATCTAGCGGGGGGGCAGATACGCAGTATTTT | CASSRSSGGADTQYF
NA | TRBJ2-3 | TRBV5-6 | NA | TGTGCCAGCAGCTTGGTAGACCGGACAGACAGCACAGATACGCAGTATTTT | CASSLVDRTDSTDTQYF
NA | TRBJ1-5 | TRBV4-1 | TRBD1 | TGCGCCAGCAGCCAAGGTACAGGGGGGAATCAGCCCCAGCATTTT | CASSQGTGGNQPQHF
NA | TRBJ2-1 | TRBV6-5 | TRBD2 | TGTGCCAGCAGCCCCCTAGCGGGCCAATACAATGAGCAGTTCTTC | CASSPLAGQYNEQFF
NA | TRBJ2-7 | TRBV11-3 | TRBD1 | TGTGCCAGCAGCCATCGACAGGGAGATTACGAGCAGTACTTC | CASSHRQGDYEQYF
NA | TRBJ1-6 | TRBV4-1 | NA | TGCGCCAGCAGCCAGGGGACAAATTCACCCCTCCACTTT | CASSQGTNSPLHF
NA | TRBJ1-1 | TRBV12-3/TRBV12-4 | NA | TGTGCCAGCACCAAACGGGAGGGCACTGAAGCTTTCTTT | CASTKREGTEAFF
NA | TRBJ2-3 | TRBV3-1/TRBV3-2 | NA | TGTGCCAGCAGCCAAGATGGAACCCGCGGAGATACGCAGTATTTT | CASSQDGTRGDTQYF
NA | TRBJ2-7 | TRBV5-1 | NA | TGCGCCAGCAGCTTGGACAACTACGAGCAGTACTTC | CASSLDNYEQYF
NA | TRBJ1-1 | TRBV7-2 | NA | TGTGCCAGCAGCCCCTGGGGCCGACAAGGATCCGAAGCTTTCTTT | CASSPWGRQGSEAFF
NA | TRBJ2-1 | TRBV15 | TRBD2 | TGTGCCACCAGTTTACTAGCGGGAGGGCCCAATGAGCAGTTCTTC | CATSLLAGGPNEQFF
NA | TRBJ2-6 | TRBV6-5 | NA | TGTGCCATCCGCTGGGGCTCCGGGGCCAACGTCCTGACTTTC | CAIRWGSGANVLTF
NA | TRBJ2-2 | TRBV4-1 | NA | TGCGCCAGCAGCCAAGCACCAGGGACACCCTACACGAACACCGGGGAGCTGTTTTTT | CASSQAPGTPYTNTGELFF
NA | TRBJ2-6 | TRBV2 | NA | TGTGCCAGCAGGGGATATACAGGGTACTCTCCCTCTGGGGCCAACGTCCTGACTTTC | CASRGYTGYSPSGANVLTF
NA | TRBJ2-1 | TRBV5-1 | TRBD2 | TGCGCCAGCAGCTTGGACGGGAGGAATAACAATGAGCAGTTCTTC | CASSLDGRNNNEQFF
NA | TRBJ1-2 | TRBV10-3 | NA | TGTGCCATCAAGAAGGGAGTCAGTTATGGCTACACCTTC | CAIKKGVSYGYTF
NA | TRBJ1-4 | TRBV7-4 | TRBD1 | TGTGCCAGCAGCTCTGAAGGACAGGGCAGGGAAAAACTGTTTTTT | CASSSEGQGREKLFF
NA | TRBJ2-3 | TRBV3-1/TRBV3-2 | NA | TGTGCCAGCAGCCGTGAAGGGGCGAAAATCGTAGATACGCAGTATTTT | CASSREGAKIVDTQYF
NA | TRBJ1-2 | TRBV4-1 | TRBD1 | TGCGCCAGCAGCCTTCAATGGACAGGGGGTAACTATGGCTACACCTTC | CASSLQWTGGNYGYTF
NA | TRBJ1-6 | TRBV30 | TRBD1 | TGTGCCTGGAGTAAACAGGGGACGTACAATTCACCCCTCCACTTT | CAWSKQGTYNSPLHF
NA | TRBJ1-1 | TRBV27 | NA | TGTGCCAGCAGTGTGGGGCTGAACACTGAAGCTTTCTTT | CASSVGLNTEAFF
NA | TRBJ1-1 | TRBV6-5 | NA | TGTGCCAGCAGTTACTCGAGGAGATTGTGGACTGAAGCTTTCTTT | CASSYSRRLWTEAFF
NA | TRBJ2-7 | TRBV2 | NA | TGTGCCAGCAGTTCCCAGCGAACCTACGAGCAGTACTTC | CASSSQRTYEQYF
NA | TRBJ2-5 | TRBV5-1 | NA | TGCGCCAGCAGGGAGGGGGCCCAAGAGACCCAGTACTTC | CASREGAQETQYF
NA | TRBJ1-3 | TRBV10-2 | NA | TGCGCCAGCAGTGAGCCAGCCACGGGAGGAAACACCATATATTTT | CASSEPATGGNTIYF
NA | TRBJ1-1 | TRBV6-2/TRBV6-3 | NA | TGTGCCAGCAGCCCCTGGGGGGGGAGGAACACTGAAGCTTTCTTT | CASSPWGGRNTEAFF
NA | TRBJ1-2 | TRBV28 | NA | TGTGCCAGCAGTTCCCCCCCCCAGGCTTCCTATGGCTACACCTTC | CASSSPPQASYGYTF
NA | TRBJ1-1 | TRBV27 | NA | TGTGCCAGCAGTTTGTCAGGGGCCGGCACTGAAGCTTTCTTT | CASSLSGAGTEAFF
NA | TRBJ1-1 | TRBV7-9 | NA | TGTGCCAGCAGCTTAGCGGCAGGGGCGAACACTGAAGCTTTCTTT | CASSLAAGANTEAFF
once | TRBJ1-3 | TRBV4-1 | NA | TGCGCCAGCAGCCAAGCCCCCGGGTCTGGAAACACCATATATTTT | CASSQAPGSGNTIYF
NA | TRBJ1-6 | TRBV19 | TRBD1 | TGTGCCAGTAGTATCGGGGACAGGGTGGTCCGGTCACCCCTCCACTTT | CASSIGDRVVRSPLHF
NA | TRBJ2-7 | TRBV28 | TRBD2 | TGTGCCAGCAGTTCTACCCAGGGACCGGCGGGGGACTACGAGCAGTACTTC | CASSSTQGPAGDYEQYF
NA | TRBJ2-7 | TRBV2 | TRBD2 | TGTGCCAGCCTGGGAGGGCGACAGTACTTC | CASLGGRQYF
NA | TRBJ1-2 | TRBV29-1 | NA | TGCAGCGTTGAAGAGAGTATGTTATTC | CSVEESMLF
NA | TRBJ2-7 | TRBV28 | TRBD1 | TGTGCCAGCAGTCACCGGACAGGGTCCCACGAGCAGTACTTC | CASSHRTGSHEQYF
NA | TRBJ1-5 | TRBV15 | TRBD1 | TGTGCCACCAGCAGAGATCGGGTGACAGGGGGAAGGCCCCAGCATTTT | CATSRDRVTGGRPQHF